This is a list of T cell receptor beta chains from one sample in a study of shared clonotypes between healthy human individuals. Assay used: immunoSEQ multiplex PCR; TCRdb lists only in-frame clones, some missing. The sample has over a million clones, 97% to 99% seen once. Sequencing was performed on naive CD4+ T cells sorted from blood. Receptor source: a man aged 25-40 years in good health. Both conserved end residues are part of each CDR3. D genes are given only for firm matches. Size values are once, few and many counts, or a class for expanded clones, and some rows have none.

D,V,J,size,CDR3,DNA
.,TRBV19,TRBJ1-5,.,CASSRGQPQHF,TGTGCCAGTAGTAGGGGTCAGCCCCAGCATTTT
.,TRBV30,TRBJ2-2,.,CAWSVRGTGELFF,TGTGCCTGGAGTGTAAGGGGTACCGGGGAGCTGTTTTTT
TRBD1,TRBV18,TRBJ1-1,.,CASSPGTGSVRTEAFF,TGTGCCAGCTCTCCAGGGACAGGGAGCGTTCGAACTGAAGCTTTCTTT
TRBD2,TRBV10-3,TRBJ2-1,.,CAISDSSGRAHEQFF,TGTGCCATCAGTGATAGTAGCGGGAGGGCCCATGAGCAGTTCTTC
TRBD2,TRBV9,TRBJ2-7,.,CASSADRTSGSYEQYF,TGTGCCAGCAGCGCTGACAGGACTAGCGGGTCCTACGAGCAGTACTTC
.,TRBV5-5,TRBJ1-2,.,CASSLNYGYTF,TGTGCCAGCAGTCTGAACTATGGCTACACCTTC
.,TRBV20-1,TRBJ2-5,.,CSASMPGLEYF,TGCAGTGCTTCGATGCCGGGGCTCGAGTACTTC
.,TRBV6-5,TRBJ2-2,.,CASRARASGELFF,TGTGCCAGCAGGGCCAGGGCGTCCGGGGAGCTGTTTTTT
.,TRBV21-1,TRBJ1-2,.,CASIGRSPYGYTF,TGTGCCAGCATCGGGAGGAGTCCCTATGGCTACACCTTC
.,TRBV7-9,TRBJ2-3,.,CASRLGQNTDTQYF,TGTGCCAGCAGACTTGGACAGAACACAGATACGCAGTATTTT
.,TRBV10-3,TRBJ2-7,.,CAISEVNYEQYF,TGTGCCATCAGTGAGGTCAACTACGAGCAGTACTTC
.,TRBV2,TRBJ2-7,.,CQTNSVGSYEQYF,TGTCAAACTAATTCTGTAGGATCTTACGAGCAGTACTTC
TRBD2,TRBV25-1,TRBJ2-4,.,CASSDIAGFGIGKNIQYF,TGTGCCAGCAGTGACATAGCGGGTTTTGGGATCGGCAAAAACATTCAGTACTTC
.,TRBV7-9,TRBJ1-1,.,CASSLLVAEVFF,TGTGCCAGCAGCTTGTTGGTAGCAGAAGTGTTCTTT
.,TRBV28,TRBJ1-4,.,CASSLGGAANEKLFF,TGTGCCAGCAGTTTAGGGGGGGCAGCTAATGAAAAACTGTTTTTT
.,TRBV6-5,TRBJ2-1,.,CASSYSKTGGGNEQFF,TGTGCCAGCAGTTACTCCAAGACTGGTGGGGGCAATGAGCAGTTCTTC
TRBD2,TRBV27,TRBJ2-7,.,CASSPPGLAGWYEQYF,TGTGCCAGCAGCCCACCCGGACTAGCGGGATGGTACGAGCAGTACTTC
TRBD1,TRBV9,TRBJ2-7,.,CASSAWTGYQNEQYF,TGTGCCAGCAGCGCCTGGACAGGGTATCAAAACGAGCAGTACTTC
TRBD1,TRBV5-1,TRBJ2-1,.,CASSSQGAGTSSYNEQFF,TGCGCCAGCAGCTCCCAGGGGGCGGGGACCAGCTCCTACAATGAGCAGTTCTTC
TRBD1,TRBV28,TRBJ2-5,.,CASRSLHTGVQETQYF,TGTGCCAGCAGATCACTTCATACAGGGGTCCAAGAGACCCAGTACTTC
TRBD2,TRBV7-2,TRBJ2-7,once,CASSTGLAGGEQYF,TGTGCCAGCAGCACCGGACTAGCGGGAGGCGAGCAGTACTTC
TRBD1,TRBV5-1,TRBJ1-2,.,CASSLGQGTAGYIF,TGCGCCAGCAGCCTGGGACAGGGGACCGCTGGCTACATCTTC